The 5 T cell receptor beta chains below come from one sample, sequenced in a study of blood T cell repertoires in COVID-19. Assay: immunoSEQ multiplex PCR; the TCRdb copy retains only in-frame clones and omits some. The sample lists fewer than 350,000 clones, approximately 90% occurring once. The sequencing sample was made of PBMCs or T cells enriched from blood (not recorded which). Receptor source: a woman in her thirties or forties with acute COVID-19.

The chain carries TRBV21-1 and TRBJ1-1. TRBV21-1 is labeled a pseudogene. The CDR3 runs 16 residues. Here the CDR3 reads CASTGGGYTANTEAFF. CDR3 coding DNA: TGTGCCAGCACCGGGGGAGGGTATACGGCTAACACTGAAGCTTTCTTT.

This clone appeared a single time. CDR3 loop: CASSPLQNNEQFF. The CDR3 region has the DNA TGTGCCAGCTCACCACTTCAGAACAATGAGCAGTTCTTC. This rearrangement joins TRBV18 to TRBJ2-1; the D is unclear. V lost 1 base, J lost 5 bases, and 6 bases lay in between. The CDR3 extends over 13 amino acids. Germline CDR1 KGHSH, CDR2 LQKENI.

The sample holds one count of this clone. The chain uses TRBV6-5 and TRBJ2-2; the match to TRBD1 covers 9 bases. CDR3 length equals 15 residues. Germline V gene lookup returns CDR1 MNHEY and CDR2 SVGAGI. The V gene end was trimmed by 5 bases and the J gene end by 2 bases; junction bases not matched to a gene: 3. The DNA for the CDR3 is TGTGCCAGCAGTCCGGGACAGGGCAACACCGGGGAGCTGTTTTTT. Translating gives CASSPGQGNTGELFF.

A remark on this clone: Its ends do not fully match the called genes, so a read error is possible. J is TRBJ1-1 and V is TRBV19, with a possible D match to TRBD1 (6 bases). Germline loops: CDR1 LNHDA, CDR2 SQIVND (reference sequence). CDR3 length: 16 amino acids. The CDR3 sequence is CASSIGGRLRGTEAFF. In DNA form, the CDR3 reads TGTGCCAGTAGCATAGGGGGGCGGTTACGTGGCACTGAAGCTTTCTTT.

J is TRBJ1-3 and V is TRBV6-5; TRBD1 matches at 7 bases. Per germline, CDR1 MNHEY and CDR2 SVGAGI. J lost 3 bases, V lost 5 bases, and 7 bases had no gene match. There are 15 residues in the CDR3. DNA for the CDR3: TGTGCCAGCAGTCAGGACAGGTTTCGTGGAAACACCATATATTTT. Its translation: CASSQDRFRGNTIYF.